These T cell receptor beta chains were read from a single sample in a study of cytomegalovirus exposure and HLA in healthy donors. Here immunoSEQ multiplex PCR was the method, and the copy in TCRdb shows in-frame clones only, minus some. The sample shows 150,000 to 200,000 clones, about 71% of them seen only once. Sequenced: PBMCs. All receptors derive from a man aged 45-60 years in good health and CMV-seronegative. The CDR3 runs from the conserved cysteine through the conserved F or W. D genes are given only for firm matches. A clone size is listed for some rows: how often the clone was seen (once, few, many), or a class if it is expanded.

d_call: .
j_call: TRBJ2-7
clone_size: .
v_call: TRBV6-1
cdr3_nt: TGTGCCAGCAGTGAAGATCTAGGAAGGTACTTC
cdr3_aa: CASSEDLGRYF

d_call: TRBD1
j_call: TRBJ1-6
clone_size: .
v_call: TRBV5-1
cdr3_nt: TGCGCCAGCAGCCTGTCAGGGGGCGGTAATTCACCCCTCCACTTT
cdr3_aa: CASSLSGGGNSPLHF

d_call: TRBD1
j_call: TRBJ1-5
clone_size: .
v_call: TRBV6-6
cdr3_nt: TGTGCCAGCAGACAGGGGTTGCGACAGCCCCAGCATTTT
cdr3_aa: CASRQGLRQPQHF

d_call: TRBD1
j_call: TRBJ2-5
clone_size: .
v_call: TRBV5-4
cdr3_nt: TGTGCCAGCAGCTTGGCCGGGACAGGGGGTCTTCAAGAGACCCAGTACTTC
cdr3_aa: CASSLAGTGGLQETQYF

d_call: .
j_call: TRBJ2-2
clone_size: few
v_call: TRBV6-1
cdr3_nt: TGTGCCAGCAGGGGGCAGACGAACACCGGGGAGCTGTTTTTT
cdr3_aa: CASRGQTNTGELFF

d_call: .
j_call: TRBJ1-2
clone_size: .
v_call: TRBV28
cdr3_nt: TGTGCCAGCAGTTCCTCGGACACCGACTATGGCTACACCTTC
cdr3_aa: CASSSSDTDYGYTF

d_call: TRBD1
j_call: TRBJ2-7
clone_size: .
v_call: TRBV18
cdr3_nt: TGTGCCAGCTCACCACAGAGGACAGGGGGTTCCCAGACACGCTACGAGCAGTACTTC
cdr3_aa: CASSPQRTGGSQTRYEQYF

d_call: TRBD1
j_call: TRBJ1-6
clone_size: .
v_call: TRBV10-3
cdr3_nt: TGTGCCATCAGTGAGTCACGCTGGGGACAGTCAAAGAGCTCCTATAATTCACCCCTCCACTTT
cdr3_aa: CAISESRWGQSKSSYNSPLHF

d_call: .
j_call: TRBJ2-3
clone_size: .
v_call: TRBV5-1
cdr3_nt: TGCGCCAGCAGCTTGACTAGCAACCTAGATACGCAGTATTTT
cdr3_aa: CASSLTSNLDTQYF

d_call: .
j_call: TRBJ2-1
clone_size: .
v_call: TRBV23-1
cdr3_nt: TGCGCCAGCAGTTCTTCCGTGTCCTACAATGAGCAGTTCTTC
cdr3_aa: CASSSSVSYNEQFF

d_call: TRBD1
j_call: TRBJ1-5
clone_size: .
v_call: TRBV18
cdr3_nt: TGTGCCAGCTCACCCAGACAGGGTGGCAATCAGCCCCAGCATTTT
cdr3_aa: CASSPRQGGNQPQHF

d_call: TRBD2
j_call: TRBJ2-1
clone_size: .
v_call: TRBV7-6
cdr3_nt: TGTGCCAGCAGCTTAGTCGGGGGGTCGGGATACAATGAGCAGTTCTTC
cdr3_aa: CASSLVGGSGYNEQFF

d_call: TRBD1
j_call: TRBJ2-5
clone_size: .
v_call: TRBV11-2
cdr3_nt: TGTGCCAGCAGCCTGGACAGGTGGGGAGAGACCCAGTACTTC
cdr3_aa: CASSLDRWGETQYF

d_call: TRBD2
j_call: TRBJ2-3
clone_size: .
v_call: TRBV28
cdr3_nt: TGTGCCAGCAGTTTATGGGCTAGCGGGGGTCTCACAGATACGCAGTATTTT
cdr3_aa: CASSLWASGGLTDTQYF

d_call: TRBD1
j_call: TRBJ2-2
clone_size: .
v_call: TRBV4-3
cdr3_nt: TGCGCCAGCAGCCCAGGACAGGGGGGCACCGGGGAGCTGTTTTTT
cdr3_aa: CASSPGQGGTGELFF

d_call: .
j_call: TRBJ2-1
clone_size: few
v_call: TRBV5-6
cdr3_nt: TGTGCCAGCAGCCCGGACAAGTTGAGGGGTACAGGGACCTACAATGAGCAGTTCTTC
cdr3_aa: CASSPDKLRGTGTYNEQFF

d_call: .
j_call: TRBJ1-3
clone_size: .
v_call: TRBV7-2
cdr3_nt: TGTGCCAGCAGCTTAGGCGGAAACTCTGGAAACACCATATATTTT
cdr3_aa: CASSLGGNSGNTIYF

d_call: .
j_call: TRBJ1-6
clone_size: .
v_call: TRBV2
cdr3_nt: TGTGCCAGCAGTCTATTGGCAGGGGTTAATTCACCCCTCCACTTT
cdr3_aa: CASSLLAGVNSPLHF

d_call: .
j_call: TRBJ2-3
clone_size: .
v_call: TRBV11-3
cdr3_nt: TGTGCCAGCAGCTTAGATTACAGGACAGATACGCAGTATTTT
cdr3_aa: CASSLDYRTDTQYF

d_call: TRBD2
j_call: TRBJ2-7
clone_size: .
v_call: TRBV4-1
cdr3_nt: TGTGCCAGCAGCCAAGATCGGGCTAGCGGAACCTACGAGCAGTACTTC
cdr3_aa: CASSQDRASGTYEQYF

d_call: TRBD1
j_call: TRBJ1-1
clone_size: .
v_call: TRBV5-1
cdr3_nt: TGCGCCAGCAGCTTCCAAATTCAGGGGGCCGGGGCTTTCTTT
cdr3_aa: CASSFQIQGAGAFF

d_call: TRBD1
j_call: TRBJ2-7
clone_size: .
v_call: TRBV5-4
cdr3_nt: TGTGCCAGCAGCCCCAGGGGGCCCACCTACGAGCAGTACTTC
cdr3_aa: CASSPRGPTYEQYF

d_call: .
j_call: TRBJ1-5
clone_size: few
v_call: TRBV21-1
cdr3_nt: TGTGCCAGCAGCAATCGGGGGGAAGAGCCCTGGTATCAGCCCCAGCATTTT
cdr3_aa: CASSNRGEEPWYQPQHF

d_call: TRBD1
j_call: TRBJ2-7
clone_size: .
v_call: TRBV27
cdr3_nt: TGTGCCAGCTCGGGACAGGGGTGGTCCGAGCAGTACTTC
cdr3_aa: CASSGQGWSEQYF

d_call: .
j_call: TRBJ2-5
clone_size: .
v_call: TRBV4-1
cdr3_nt: TGCGCCAGCAGCCAAGTCGCAGGGTCATTAGGGGAAGAGACCCAGTACTTC
cdr3_aa: CASSQVAGSLGEETQYF

d_call: TRBD1
j_call: TRBJ1-2
clone_size: .
v_call: TRBV27
cdr3_nt: TGTGCCAGCAGTGTACTGGGACAGAGCTCTAACTATGGCTACACCTTC
cdr3_aa: CASSVLGQSSNYGYTF

d_call: TRBD1
j_call: TRBJ2-7
clone_size: .
v_call: TRBV5-1
cdr3_nt: TGCGCCAGCAATGGACAGGGGACCTACGAGCAGTACTTC
cdr3_aa: CASNGQGTYEQYF

d_call: TRBD1
j_call: TRBJ1-2
clone_size: .
v_call: TRBV5-1
cdr3_nt: TGCGCCAGCAGCTTGGGCTCAGGGGGCCGAGCTAACTATGGCTACACCTTC
cdr3_aa: CASSLGSGGRANYGYTF

d_call: .
j_call: TRBJ2-7
clone_size: .
v_call: TRBV10-3
cdr3_nt: TGTGCCATCACCAACTCGGACTCGTCTCGCGAGCAGTACTTC
cdr3_aa: CAITNSDSSREQYF

d_call: TRBD1
j_call: TRBJ1-3
clone_size: .
v_call: TRBV28
cdr3_nt: TGTGCCAGCAGTCCCGGGACAGGCTCTGGAAACACCATATATTTT
cdr3_aa: CASSPGTGSGNTIYF

d_call: TRBD2
j_call: TRBJ2-5
clone_size: .
v_call: TRBV11-2
cdr3_nt: TGTGCCAGCAGCTTAGGACCGGCGGGGGGGCAAGAGACCCAGTACTTC
cdr3_aa: CASSLGPAGGQETQYF

d_call: TRBD1
j_call: TRBJ2-7
clone_size: .
v_call: TRBV28
cdr3_nt: TGTGCCAGCAGTTCACCGCAGGGGGCACTGAGCTCCTACGAGCAGTACTTC
cdr3_aa: CASSSPQGALSSYEQYF

d_call: TRBD1
j_call: TRBJ2-2
clone_size: .
v_call: TRBV5-6
cdr3_nt: TGTGCCAGCAGCCCCCGGACAGGGATGAACACCGGGGAGCTGTTTTTT
cdr3_aa: CASSPRTGMNTGELFF

d_call: .
j_call: TRBJ2-7
clone_size: .
v_call: TRBV25-1
cdr3_nt: TGTGTCAGCAGTGCCCCGATGGGAGGGGGGCCCCTGGGCGAGCAGTACTTC
cdr3_aa: CVSSAPMGGGPLGEQYF

d_call: .
j_call: TRBJ2-7
clone_size: .
v_call: TRBV11-2
cdr3_nt: TGTGCCAGCAGCTTAGATCGGACTGGATCCTACGAGCAGTACTTC
cdr3_aa: CASSLDRTGSYEQYF

d_call: .
j_call: TRBJ1-6
clone_size: .
v_call: TRBV15
cdr3_nt: TGTGCCACCAGCAGAGATGTAGGGTCAGGGTGGTCACCCCTCCACTTT
cdr3_aa: CATSRDVGSGWSPLHF

d_call: .
j_call: TRBJ1-3
clone_size: medium-sized
v_call: TRBV19
cdr3_nt: TGTGCCAGTAGTCCGCGGGACTCTGGAAACACCATATATTTT
cdr3_aa: CASSPRDSGNTIYF

d_call: .
j_call: TRBJ2-7
clone_size: .
v_call: TRBV19
cdr3_nt: TGTGCCAGTAGTATAGCTCCAGGGAAGGGGCAGTACTTC
cdr3_aa: CASSIAPGKGQYF

d_call: .
j_call: TRBJ2-2
clone_size: .
v_call: TRBV5-6
cdr3_nt: TGTGCCAGCAGTCCCCTTCGCGGAGCCGGGGAGCTGTTTTTT
cdr3_aa: CASSPLRGAGELFF

d_call: TRBD2
j_call: TRBJ2-2
clone_size: .
v_call: TRBV5-6
cdr3_nt: TGTGCCAGCAGCCCGCCGCGGGGGGCGCGGGCCGGGGAGCTGTTTTTT
cdr3_aa: CASSPPRGARAGELFF

d_call: .
j_call: TRBJ2-2
clone_size: .
v_call: TRBV7-7
cdr3_nt: TGTGCTAGCAGCCTGACTTGGCGGGGGAACACCGGGGAGCTGTTTTTT
cdr3_aa: CASSLTWRGNTGELFF

d_call: .
j_call: TRBJ1-1
clone_size: .
v_call: TRBV28
cdr3_nt: TGTGCCAGCCATGGCCCGGCTAGGGGAGCTTTCTTT
cdr3_aa: CASHGPARGAFF

d_call: .
j_call: TRBJ2-7
clone_size: few
v_call: TRBV7-9
cdr3_nt: TGTGCCAGCAGCTTAACAGGGACCTACGAGCAGTACTTC
cdr3_aa: CASSLTGTYEQYF

d_call: .
j_call: TRBJ1-4
clone_size: few
v_call: TRBV5-1
cdr3_nt: TGCGCCAGCCAGGAACCGGGGGCTAATGAAAAACTGTTTTTT
cdr3_aa: CASQEPGANEKLFF

d_call: TRBD1
j_call: TRBJ1-2
clone_size: .
v_call: TRBV7-9
cdr3_nt: TGTGCCAGCAGCGAACAGGGGGCGGATGGCTACACCTTC
cdr3_aa: CASSEQGADGYTF

d_call: .
j_call: TRBJ1-1
clone_size: .
v_call: TRBV5-5
cdr3_nt: TGTGCCAGCAGTTCCTTTAGGCTAGATATGAACACTGAAGCTTTCTTT
cdr3_aa: CASSSFRLDMNTEAFF

d_call: .
j_call: TRBJ2-1
clone_size: .
v_call: TRBV5-4
cdr3_nt: TGTGCCAGCAGCTTCAGGGATGAGCAGTTCTTC
cdr3_aa: CASSFRDEQFF

d_call: .
j_call: TRBJ2-7
clone_size: few
v_call: TRBV5-6
cdr3_nt: TGTGCCAGCAGCTTGGAGACAGGCCCCCACGAGCAGTACTTC
cdr3_aa: CASSLETGPHEQYF

d_call: .
j_call: TRBJ2-5
clone_size: .
v_call: TRBV5-1
cdr3_nt: TGCGCCAGCAGCTTCATCGGAAGAGGAGAGACCCAGTACTTC
cdr3_aa: CASSFIGRGETQYF

d_call: TRBD2
j_call: TRBJ2-7
clone_size: .
v_call: TRBV5-6
cdr3_nt: TGTGCCAGCAGCTTAGGGGCGGGGGGTCGCTACGAGCAGTACTTC
cdr3_aa: CASSLGAGGRYEQYF

d_call: TRBD1
j_call: TRBJ2-7
clone_size: .
v_call: TRBV18
cdr3_nt: TGTGCCAGCTCACCACCGGACAGGTCGGGGCAGTACTTC
cdr3_aa: CASSPPDRSGQYF

d_call: .
j_call: TRBJ1-1
clone_size: .
v_call: TRBV6-1
cdr3_nt: TGTGCCAGCAGCCCCAGTACCCAGGGAAGGACTGAAGCTTTCTTT
cdr3_aa: CASSPSTQGRTEAFF

d_call: .
j_call: TRBJ2-1
clone_size: few
v_call: TRBV5-1
cdr3_nt: TGCGCCAGCAGCTTGTCGGGTGATGAGCAGTTCTTC
cdr3_aa: CASSLSGDEQFF

d_call: TRBD1
j_call: TRBJ1-2
clone_size: .
v_call: TRBV27
cdr3_nt: TGTGCCAGCAGTTTATTGGGGACAGGGCGCTATGGCTACACCTTC
cdr3_aa: CASSLLGTGRYGYTF

d_call: .
j_call: TRBJ2-3
clone_size: few
v_call: TRBV6-1
cdr3_nt: TGTGCCAGCTCTCGGGATACGCAGTATTTT
cdr3_aa: CASSRDTQYF

d_call: TRBD2
j_call: TRBJ2-3
clone_size: once
v_call: TRBV19
cdr3_nt: TGTGCCAGTAGTATAGGACTAGCAACAGATACGCAGTATTTT
cdr3_aa: CASSIGLATDTQYF

d_call: TRBD1
j_call: TRBJ2-2
clone_size: .
v_call: TRBV7-2
cdr3_nt: TGTGCCAGCAGCTCCTCCGGGACAGGGTACGGCGGGGAGCTGTTTTTT
cdr3_aa: CASSSSGTGYGGELFF

d_call: .
j_call: TRBJ1-1
clone_size: few
v_call: TRBV6-5
cdr3_nt: TGTGCCAGCAGTTACTCGAGAGGGACTGAAGCTTTCTTT
cdr3_aa: CASSYSRGTEAFF